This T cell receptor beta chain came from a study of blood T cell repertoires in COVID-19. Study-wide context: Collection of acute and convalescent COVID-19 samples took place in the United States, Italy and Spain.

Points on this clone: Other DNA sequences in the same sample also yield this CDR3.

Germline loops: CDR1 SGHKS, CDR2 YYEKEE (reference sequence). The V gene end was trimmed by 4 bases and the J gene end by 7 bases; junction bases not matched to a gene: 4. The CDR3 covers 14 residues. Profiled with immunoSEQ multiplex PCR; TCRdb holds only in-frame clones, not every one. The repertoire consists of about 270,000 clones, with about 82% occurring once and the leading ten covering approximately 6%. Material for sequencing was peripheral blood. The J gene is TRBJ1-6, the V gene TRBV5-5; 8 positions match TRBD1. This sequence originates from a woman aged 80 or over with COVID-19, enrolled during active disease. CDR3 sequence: CASSLGQENSPLHF. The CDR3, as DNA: TGTGCCAGCAGCCTGGGACAGGAGAATTCACCCCTCCACTTT.